Given below is one T cell receptor beta chain in context. Antigen: not known. Time point: newly diagnosed, previously untreated cHL patient sample. It was by magnetic negative selection that CD4+ T cells were purified from thawed PBMCs. Serving as comparison were PBMCs from newly diagnosed, untreated classical Hodgkin lymphoma, which were sequenced alongside the relapsed/refractory trial patients. This entry is derived from a study of PD-1 blockade in classical Hodgkin lymphoma. Study findings and constraints: When set against healthy donors, newly diagnosed patients were reported to show lower baseline TCR diversity. Repertoire differences lack defined causes, possibly disease activity or prior therapy.

The table came from immunoSEQ multiplex PCR; TCRdb's copy has only in-frame clones and leaves some out. The data show 30,000 to 40,000 clones, with more than 85% seen just once and more than 0.2% held by the top ten. Per germline, CDR1 MNHEY and CDR2 SVGAGI. The CDR3 extends over 15 amino acids. Trimming took 6 bases from V and 3 from J; bases not matched to a gene: 8. The V gene is TRBV6-5, the J gene TRBJ2-7, with TRBD2 matching over 10 bases. The clonotype was recovered from a human donor with classical Hodgkin lymphoma. What was sequenced was CD4+ T cells from blood. The CDR3 DNA sequence: TGTGCCAGCAGAGATAGCGGGAGGCCCCTCTACGAGCAGTACTTC. It codes for CASRDSGRPLYEQYF.